This T cell receptor beta chain stems from a study of blood T cell repertoires in COVID-19. At the level of the study: T cells, B-cell-depleted T cells, or PBMCs supplied cDNA or gDNA.

Authors' analysis steps: Amplification from reference gene primers served as the basis for estimated nucleated cell counts. Data came from immunoSEQ multiplex PCR; TCRdb stores just in-frame clones and leaves some out. The DNA was the basis for D and trimming; V, J and clone size are from that table. Of tens of thousands of clones in the sample, over 80% were seen once. The germline V gene has CDR1 MNHNS and CDR2 SASEGT. There are 16 residues in the CDR3. V was pared by 2 bases and J by 2 bases, with 13 bases between. V and J are TRBV6-1 and TRBJ1-5; weak D call: TRBD1 (5 bases). The receptor comes from a human donor in a cohort sampled during active COVID-19. What was sequenced was peripheral blood. CDR3 in amino acids: CASSEYRGEGNQPQHF. CDR3 DNA sequence: TGTGCCAGCAGTGAATATAGGGGCGAGGGCAATCAGCCCCAGCATTTT.